One sample yielded the 21 T cell receptor beta chains listed below, sequenced in a study of blood T cell repertoires in COVID-19. Method: immunoSEQ multiplex PCR; TCRdb's copy keeps in-frame clones and lacks some. This sample carries around 160,000 clones, more than 80% of them seen once, and the ten largest clones take roughly 11%. Sequenced material: peripheral blood. These receptor sequences come from a human donor in a cohort sampled during active COVID-19.

The gene calls are TRBV20-1 and TRBJ1-2, with D maybe TRBD1 (5 bases). V gave up 3 bases and J gave up 2 bases, with 13 bases separating them. The V gene's germline CDR1 is DFQATT and CDR2 SNEGSKA (reference sequence). There are 14 residues in the CDR3. This CDR3 is CSASDQGINYGYTF. CDR3 sequence (DNA): TGCAGTGCTAGTGATCAGGGAATAAACTATGGCTACACCTTC.

This clone appeared once. The CDR3 DNA reads as TGTGCCTGGAGTCCGGTAGCGGGGGTGGAGACCCAGTACTTC. Translated, it gives CAWSPVAGVETQYF. The rearrangement links TRBV30 to TRBJ2-5; 9 nucleotides line up with TRBD2. CDR3 length: 14 residues. Germline assignment: CDR1 GTSNPN and CDR2 SVGIG (reference sequence). V gave up 2 bases and J gave up 5 bases; unmatched junction bases: 6.

The chain employs TRBV20-1 and TRBJ2-1, with D possibly being TRBD1 (6 bases). The V gene lost 3 bases and the J gene lost 8 bases, with 23 bases spanning the gap. Per germline, CDR1 DFQATT and CDR2 SNEGSKA (reference sequence). The length of the CDR3 is 16 residues. The CDR3 bases are TGCAGTGCTAGTCTACAGGGCGCCCAAAATGATCATGAGCAGTTCTTC. Protein sequence: CSASLQGAQNDHEQFF.

The chain recombines TRBV3-1 (or the pseudogene TRBV3-2) with TRBJ2-7; 8 nucleotides match TRBD1. The CDR3 spans 16 residues. Germline assignment: CDR1 LGHDT and CDR2 YNNKEL (reference sequence). V gave up 0 bases and J gave up 2 bases; unmatched junction bases: 6. In nucleotides, the CDR3 is TGTGCCAGCAGCCAAGACCCCTGGGACAGGACCTACGAGCAGTACTTC. Translated: CASSQDPWDRTYEQYF.

The rearrangement links TRBV7-8 to TRBJ2-2; 9 bases agree with TRBD2. The CDR3 totals 16 residues. Germline CDR1 SGHVS, CDR2 FQNEAQ. Trimming cost V 3 bases and J 1 base; bases outside gene matches: 3. CDR3 nucleotides: TGTGCCAGCAGCTTTCGAGCGGGGGGGAACACCGGGGAGCTGTTTTTT. Its protein is CASSFRAGGNTGELFF.

The gene calls are TRBV6-6 and TRBJ2-7; possible D gene TRBD1, 7 bases. The CDR3 extends over 15 amino acids. Germline V gene data show CDR1 as MNHNY and CDR2 as SVGAGI (reference sequence). V was trimmed by 2 bases and J by 5 bases, leaving 16 bases between them. The CDR3 loop reads CASSYVRQGGNEQYF. The CDR3 coding sequence is TGTGCCAGCAGTTACGTCCGACAGGGAGGTAACGAGCAGTACTTC.

The genes are TRBV24-1 and TRBJ2-7; 7 bases align to TRBD1. Losses at the gene ends were 5 bases for V and 3 bases for J; bases not matched to a gene: 9. The CDR3 contains 15 residues. Germline lookup yields CDR1 KGHDR and CDR2 SFDVKD. CDR3 residues: CATSVTRTGNYEQYF. CDR3 nucleotides: TGTGCCACCAGTGTTACTAGGACAGGCAACTACGAGCAGTACTTC.

Comment on this clone: Sequence at one end of the junction differs from germline and may be a read error. The identical CDR3 is also encoded by other nucleotide sequences in the sample. The chain recombines TRBV5-5 with TRBJ2-7; 11 nucleotides align to TRBD1. Germline values: CDR1 SGHKS, CDR2 YYEKEE (reference sequence). There are 14 residues in the CDR3. CDR3 nucleotide sequence: TGCGCCAGCAGGGGGGGACAGGGGGGCTACGAGCAGTACTTC. This encodes CASRGGQGGYEQYF.

The CDR3 loop reads CASSQTGVTEAFF. CDR3 sequence (DNA): TGTGCCAGCAGTCAGACAGGGGTTACTGAAGCTTTCTTT. The chain employs TRBV7-9 and TRBJ1-1, with 8 bases that match TRBD1. V lost 6 bases, J lost 5 bases, and 5 bases stayed unmatched. CDR3 length: 13 amino acids. Germline assignment: CDR1 SEHNR and CDR2 FQNEAQ (reference sequence).

This chain links TRBV6-5 with TRBJ2-5; the D gene is possibly TRBD1 (5 bases). The V end lost 6 bases, the J end lost 2 bases, and 10 bases lay between the germline ends. CDR1 is MNHEY, CDR2 SVGAGI, per germline. The CDR3 consists of 13 residues. The DNA of the CDR3 is TGTGCCAGCAGCCCAGACAGACAAGAGACCCAGTACTTC. Protein: CASSPDRQETQYF.

The rearrangement joins TRBV7-8 to TRBJ1-1; TRBD1 might be the D (6 bases). V shed 1 base and J shed 1 base, with 10 bases lying between them. The germline V gene encodes CDR1 SGHVS and CDR2 FQNEAQ. CDR3 length: 15 amino acids. CDR3 DNA sequence: TGTGCCAGCAGCTTAGTTGGACAGAGGAACACTGAAGCTTTCTTT. This sequence encodes CASSLVGQRNTEAFF.

The rearrangement joins TRBV12-5 to TRBJ2-2; 13 nucleotides align to TRBD2. V dropped 3 bases and J dropped 6; count of bases not matched to a gene: 7. Germline V gene data show CDR1 as LGHNT and CDR2 as FRNRAP. This CDR3 has 17 residues. CDR3 bases: TGTGCTAGTGGTTTCAGACGACTAGCGGGAGGTTCCGGGGAGCTGTTTTTT. Protein product: CASGFRRLAGGSGELFF.

The V gene is TRBV5-6, the J gene TRBJ1-6, with a tentative D call TRBD1 (5 bases). The CDR3 totals 17 residues. V lost 2 bases, J lost 4 bases, and 16 bases lay in between. Germline V gene lookup returns CDR1 SGHDT and CDR2 YYEEEE. The chain's CDR3 is CASSFGRASGYNSPLHF. As DNA, the CDR3 is TGTGCCAGCAGCTTTGGCAGGGCAAGCGGGTATAATTCACCCCTCCACTTT.

The chain is built from TRBV27 and TRBJ2-1; 9 bases line up with TRBD2. The CDR3 consists of 16 residues. Germline lookup yields CDR1 MNHEY and CDR2 SMNVEV (reference sequence). Trimming at V came to 5 bases and at J to 9 bases, leaving 14 bases not matched to a gene. CDR3 loop: CASSKPQAGGSPEQFF. CDR3 DNA sequence: TGTGCCAGCAGTAAACCCCAAGCGGGAGGATCCCCTGAGCAGTTCTTC.

This sequence joins TRBV3-1 (or the pseudogene TRBV3-2) and TRBJ2-1, with D possibly matching TRBD2 (6 bases). The CDR3 spans 17 residues. The germline V and J ends were trimmed by 0 bases and 8 bases, with 20 bases remaining between them. Germline-derived CDR1 and CDR2 are LGHDT and YNNKEL (reference sequence). CDR3: CASSQEGISGGPDEQFF. In DNA, the CDR3 is TGTGCCAGCAGCCAAGAGGGAATTAGCGGAGGCCCCGATGAGCAGTTCTTC.

V and J are TRBV10-2 and TRBJ1-1; no reliable D call. Germline V gives CDR1 WSHSY, CDR2 SAAADI. This CDR3 contains 17 residues. Trimming removed 2 bases at V and 1 base at J, with 17 bases between. The CDR3 is CASSEPDFSIANTEAFF. The CDR3 nucleotides are TGCGCCAGCAGTGAGCCGGATTTTAGTATAGCGAACACTGAAGCTTTCTTT.

This chain uses TRBV15 with TRBJ1-1; D unclear. Germline V gene sequence: CDR1 LNHNV, CDR2 YYDKDF (reference sequence). V was clipped by 0 bases and J by 11 bases, with 13 bases between them. The CDR3 sequence is 13 residues long. As DNA, the CDR3 is TGTGCCACCAGCAGAGATCGGCAGTCCAGGGCTTTCTTT. It codes for CATSRDRQSRAFF.

Concerning this clone: The sample has other DNA sequences that encode this CDR3 too. V gene TRBV10-3 combines with J gene TRBJ1-1, with D perhaps matching TRBD1 (6 bases). V dropped 6 bases and J dropped 0 bases, with 11 bases sitting between them. The CDR3 has 14 residues. Germline V gives CDR1 ENHRY, CDR2 SYGVKD. CDR3 loop: CAIRATGMNTEAFF. CDR3 in DNA: TGTGCCATCAGGGCGACAGGAATGAACACTGAAGCTTTCTTT.

The V and J genes are TRBV24-1 and TRBJ2-3; possibly TRBD2 for D (6 bases). Trimming stripped 7 bases from V and 2 bases from J, with 18 bases between. Germline V gives CDR1 KGHDR, CDR2 SFDVKD. The length of the CDR3 is 16 residues. In nucleotides, the CDR3 is TGTGCCACCAGCCAGGGCGGACTATTTTCCACAGATACGCAGTATTTT. Encoded protein: CATSQGGLFSTDTQYF.

The V and J genes are TRBV3-1 (or the pseudogene TRBV3-2) and TRBJ2-5, with D possibly being TRBD2 (6 bases). The CDR3 has 15 amino acids. Trimming stripped 0 bases from V and 5 bases from J, with 13 bases between. Germline CDR1 and CDR2: LGHDT and YNNKEL (reference sequence). DNA for the CDR3: TGTGCCAGCAGCCAAGATGGGGGGTTTGGGGAGACCCAGTACTTC. It specifies CASSQDGGFGETQYF.

This chain links TRBV7-2 with TRBJ1-1; D is possibly TRBD1 (5 bases). This CDR3 is built from 13 residues. Germline assignment: CDR1 SGHTA and CDR2 FQGNSA. Deletions cut 6 bases from V and 4 bases from J, with 12 bases between. The CDR3 sequence: CASSYTGGTEAFF. The CDR3 DNA sequence: TGTGCCAGCAGTTACACCGGGGGCACTGAAGCTTTCTTT. Supplemented by reference TRBV7-2 and TRBJ1-1, the full variable domain reads GAGVSQSPSNKVTEKGKDVELRCDPISGHTALYWYRQSLGQGLEFLIYFQGNSAPDKSGLPSDRFSAERTGGSVSTLTIQRTQQEDSAVYLCASSYTGGTEAFFGQGTRLTVV.